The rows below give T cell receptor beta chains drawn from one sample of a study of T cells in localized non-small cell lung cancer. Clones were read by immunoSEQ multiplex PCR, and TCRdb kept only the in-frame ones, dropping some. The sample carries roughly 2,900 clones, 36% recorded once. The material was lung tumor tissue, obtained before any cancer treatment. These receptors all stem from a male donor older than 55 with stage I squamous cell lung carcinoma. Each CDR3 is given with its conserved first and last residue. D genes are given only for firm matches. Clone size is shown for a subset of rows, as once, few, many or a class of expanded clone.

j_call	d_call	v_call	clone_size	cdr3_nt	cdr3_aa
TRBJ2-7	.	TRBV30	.	TGTGCCTGGAGCTACCGTGGGCCAAGCGAGCAGTACTTC	CAWSYRGPSEQYF
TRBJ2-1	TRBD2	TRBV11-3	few	TGTGCCAGCAGCGCAGGAGGGACTAGGGGGTACAATGAGCAGTTCTTC	CASSAGGTRGYNEQFF
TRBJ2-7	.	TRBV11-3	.	TGTGCCAGCAGCCCGAGCTTAACGTCGGACGAGCAGTACTTC	CASSPSLTSDEQYF
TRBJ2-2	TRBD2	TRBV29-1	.	TGCAGCGTTGTTTCAGCGGGAGACAACACCGGGGAGCTGTTTTTT	CSVVSAGDNTGELFF
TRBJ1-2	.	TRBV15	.	TGTGCCACCAGCAGCCGCGCAACAGGGACTCACTACACCTTC	CATSSRATGTHYTF
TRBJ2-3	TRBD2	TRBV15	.	TGTGCCACCATCAGCGGGAGGGCCGTAGATACGCAGTATTTT	CATISGRAVDTQYF
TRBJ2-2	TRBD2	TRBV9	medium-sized	TGTGCCAGCAGCGTAGCGATAGCGGGAGAGTCTTGGGTCACCGGGGAGCTGTTTTTT	CASSVAIAGESWVTGELFF
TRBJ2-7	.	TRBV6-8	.	TGTGCCAGCAGTTTCGGGGTCTCCTACGAGCAGTACTTC	CASSFGVSYEQYF
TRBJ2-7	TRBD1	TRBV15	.	TGTGCCACCAGCCTTCTCCCGGGACAGACCTACGAGCAGTACTTC	CATSLLPGQTYEQYF
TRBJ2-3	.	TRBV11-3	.	TGTGCCAGCAGCGCCGCAGCGAACACAGATACGCAGTATTTT	CASSAAANTDTQYF
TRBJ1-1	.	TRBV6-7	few	TGTGCCAGCAGTTACCCCGGAGGGTTTTCATCTGAAGCTTTCTTT	CASSYPGGFSSEAFF
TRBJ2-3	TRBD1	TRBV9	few	TGTGCCAGCAGCGTAGTCACAGGGGGCAAAGAGTATTTT	CASSVVTGGKEYF
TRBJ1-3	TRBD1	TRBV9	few	TGTGCCAGCAGGCTCGGACAGGGAGAGGAAAACACCATATATTTT	CASRLGQGEENTIYF
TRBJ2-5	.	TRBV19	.	TGTGCCAGTGGAGGATGGGGACGGCAAGAGACCCAGTACTTC	CASGGWGRQETQYF
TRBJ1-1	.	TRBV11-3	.	TGTGCCAGCAGCTCCGTCGGGGGGAACACTGAAGCTTTCTTT	CASSSVGGNTEAFF
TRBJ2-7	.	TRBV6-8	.	TGTGCCAGCAGTTACGTGCGGGCTAGCTCCTACGAGCAGTACTTC	CASSYVRASSYEQYF
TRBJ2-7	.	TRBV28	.	TGTGCCAGCATAAGACTCGCAGAGCCCGGGGAGCAGTACTTC	CASIRLAEPGEQYF
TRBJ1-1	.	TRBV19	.	TGTGCCAGTAGTATAGTTCCTGCTACTGAAGCTTTCTTT	CASSIVPATEAFF
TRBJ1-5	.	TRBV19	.	TGTGCCAGTCTTGTGGGGGGCGGGCGCAATCAGCCCCAGCATTTT	CASLVGGGRNQPQHF
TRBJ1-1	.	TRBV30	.	TGTGCCTGGAGAGGACCGGGGGTATGGACTGAAGCTTTCTTT	CAWRGPGVWTEAFF